This T cell receptor beta chain was observed in a study of blood T cell repertoires in COVID-19. Study background: Italy, Spain and the United States were the sources of the convalescent and acute COVID-19 samples. PBMCs, B-cell-depleted T cells, or T cells were the source of the cDNA or gDNA that made up the material.

The V end was cut by 4 bases, the J end by 5 bases, with 15 bases between. This CDR3 comprises 15 residues. The germline V gene encodes CDR1 MGHRA and CDR2 YSYEKL. Original data processing: Estimation of nucleated cell counts relied on the amplification of reference gene primers. Repertoires were generated with immunoSEQ multiplex PCR, while TCRdb's copy carries only in-frame clones and drops some. Clone size and the V and J calls come from that table; the DNA yielded D and trimming. The data show about 440,000 clones, with around 89% seen just once and roughly 4% held by the top ten. The sequenced sample consisted of peripheral blood. This rearrangement joins TRBV4-1 to TRBJ1-5; TRBD1 is a possible D gene (6 bases). The TCR sequence derives from a woman between 25 and 40 years old with acute or convalescent COVID-19. CDR3 in amino acids: CASSPADSNYQPQHF. CDR3 sequence (DNA): TGCGCCAGCAGCCCCGCGGACAGCAATTATCAGCCCCAGCATTTT.